A selection of T cell receptor beta chains follows, all from one sample in a study of CD8 T cells in Susac syndrome. TCRdb re-called the immunoSEQ multiplex PCR reads through MiXCR, storing one row per CDR3 protein. The sample includes a few hundred thousand distinct CDR3 sequences, 80% to 90% of them seen just once. The sample consisted of CD8+ T cells from PBMCs. These receptors originate from a human donor with multiple sclerosis. CDR3s include the opening cysteine and the closing phenylalanine or tryptophan. A D gene is named only where the DNA matches it firmly. A row's size may be missing; if present it is once, few, many or a size class.

clone size | J gene | D gene | V gene | CDR3 DNA | CDR3 protein
. | TRBJ2-5 | . | TRBV28 | TGTGCCAGCAGTTTCACCAAGGGGAAGGTGGAGGGGCAAGAGACCCAGTACTTC | CASSFTKGKVEGQETQYF
once | TRBJ2-7 | TRBD2 | TRBV5-4 | TGTGCCACGTCTGGGCGGGAGAGCTCCTACGAGCAGTACTTC | CATSGRESSYEQYF
. | TRBJ1-6 | . | TRBV27 | TGTGCCAGCAGTTGGGACGGTTCACTGGTGGCACCCCTCCACTTT | CASSWDGSLVAPLHF
once | TRBJ2-1 | . | TRBV27 | TGTGCCAGCAGTTTCCTAGTGGGGCCCTACAATGAGCAGTTCTTC | CASSFLVGPYNEQFF
few | TRBJ1-6 | TRBD1 | TRBV6-1 | TGTGCCAGCATGGACAGGGGGAATTCACCCCTCCACTTT | CASMDRGNSPLHF
. | TRBJ2-5 | . | TRBV19 | TGTGCCAGTAGTATAGTCGGCCAGCGGAGGACAGAGACCCAGTACTTC | CASSIVGQRRTETQYF
. | TRBJ2-7 | . | TRBV7-9 | TGTGCCAGCAGCTCTCCGGAGGGGGCCCCCTCAACCTACGAGCAGTACTTC | CASSSPEGAPSTYEQYF
. | TRBJ1-4 | . | TRBV14 | TGTGCCAGCAGCCATTCCTCCGGGCCCCTTGAAAAACTGTTTTTT | CASSHSSGPLEKLFF
. | TRBJ2-7 | TRBD2 | TRBV5-1 | TGCGCCAGCAGCTTGTCCTTTGTGGGAGGGCCGTCCTACGAGCAGTACTTC | CASSLSFVGGPSYEQYF
. | TRBJ2-1 | TRBD1 | TRBV14 | TGTGCCAGCAGCCCCAGAAGACAGGGGCAGGATGAGCAGTTCTTC | CASSPRRQGQDEQFF
. | TRBJ1-1 | . | TRBV6-5 | TGTGCCAGCAGTTACACCATACAGGTCAGGAACACTGAAGCTTTCTTT | CASSYTIQVRNTEAFF
few | TRBJ2-7 | . | TRBV7-9 | TGTGCCAGCAGCTCCCTACTAGCACCCTACGAGCAGTACTTC | CASSSLLAPYEQYF
. | TRBJ2-7 | . | TRBV7-2 | TGTGCCAGCAGCTTACGGCCCCTGGAGACCTACCCATACGAGCAGTACTTC | CASSLRPLETYPYEQYF
. | TRBJ1-1 | . | TRBV19 | TGTGCCAGTAGACAGGGACTGAACACTGAAGCTTTCTTT | CASRQGLNTEAFF
. | TRBJ2-7 | . | TRBV28 | TGCGCCAGCAGTTTTACCGGGAGTACGTACGAGCAGTACTTC | CASSFTGSTYEQYF
few | TRBJ2-5 | . | TRBV5-5 | TGTGCCAGCAGCTCCTTGGACGGCGTTAAAGAGACCCAGTACTTC | CASSSLDGVKETQYF
. | TRBJ2-3 | . | TRBV28 | TGTGCCAGCAGTTTGCCGGGCACAGATACGCAGTATTTT | CASSLPGTDTQYF
. | TRBJ2-7 | . | TRBV30 | TGTGCCTGGATGACGGCGAAGGGACCTTACGAGCAGTACTTC | CAWMTAKGPYEQYF
. | TRBJ1-1 | . | TRBV19 | TGTGCCAGTAGTACAGGGGTAGGCGCTGAAGCTTTCTTT | CASSTGVGAEAFF
. | TRBJ1-1 | . | TRBV2 | TGTGCCAGCAGTGAAGAAGAAGATGGACAGACCAACACTGAAGCTTTCTTT | CASSEEEDGQTNTEAFF
once | TRBJ2-1 | TRBD1 | TRBV5-1 | TGCGCCAGCAGCTTGTCCGGGACAGGGACATACAATGAGCAGTTCTTC | CASSLSGTGTYNEQFF
. | TRBJ1-2 | . | TRBV7-9 | TGTGCCAGCAGCTTAGGGGCGGATGGCTACACCTTC | CASSLGADGYTF
. | TRBJ2-7 | . | TRBV30 | TGTGCCTGGAGTGTGGGGTTTTACGAGCAGTACTTC | CAWSVGFYEQYF
. | TRBJ2-1 | TRBD2 | TRBV7-3 | TGTGCCAGCAGCTCGGTGCCTTGGACTAGCGGGCCCTATAGCTCCTACAATGAGCAGTTCTTC | CASSSVPWTSGPYSSYNEQFF
once | TRBJ2-7 | . | TRBV20-1 | TGCAGTGCTAGAGCCGAAAGTCGGGATTACGAGCAGTACTTC | CSARAESRDYEQYF
. | TRBJ2-5 | TRBD1 | TRBV7-9 | TGTGCCAGCAGCCCCCCAGGGGGTGAGAGAGAGACCCAGTACTTC | CASSPPGGERETQYF
. | TRBJ2-7 | . | TRBV21-1 | TGTGCCAGCAGCAATCGACTAGAAGGCTACGAGCAGTACTTC | CASSNRLEGYEQYF